This passage covers 17 T cell receptor beta chains from one sample sequenced in a study of T cell changes during pregnancy in multiple sclerosis. Libraries were prepared by immunoSEQ multiplex PCR; TCRdb keeps only in-frame clonotypes and omits some of them. This sample carries around 80,000 clones, over 90% of them seen once, and the ten largest clones take roughly 1.2%. This specimen was peripheral blood, taken in the second trimester of pregnancy. All receptors derive from a female donor with multiple sclerosis, enrolled in a pregnancy study.

The chain employs TRBV7-9 and TRBJ1-2; possibly TRBD1 for D (6 bases). V was cut by 5 bases and J by 6 bases, with 22 bases left in between. The germline V gene has CDR1 SEHNR and CDR2 FQNEAQ (reference sequence). The CDR3 consists of 16 residues. Written as DNA, the CDR3 is TGTGCCAGCAGCCCACTACAGGGCGGTCGAGGCGATGGCTACACCTTC. Translated: CASSPLQGGRGDGYTF.

This chain connects TRBV7-9 to TRBJ2-2; D is perhaps TRBD2 (6 bases). The CDR3 totals 18 residues. Germline CDR1 and CDR2: SEHNR and FQNEAQ (reference sequence). V lost 3 bases to trimming and J lost 1 base, with 18 bases between them. DNA of the CDR3: TGTGCCAGCAGCTTGGTCGTGCTTAGCGGAGGGAACACCGGGGAGCTGTTTTTT. It yields the protein CASSLVVLSGGNTGELFF.

The J gene is TRBJ2-7, the V gene TRBV27; D might be TRBD1 (7 bases). From germline, CDR1 is MNHEY and CDR2 SMNVEV (reference sequence). Between the trimmed V and J ends, which lost 10 bases and 7 bases, there was a span of 20 bases. The CDR3 consists of 13 residues. The CDR3 spells CATIDRDSREQYF. The DNA of the CDR3 is TGTGCCACCATAGACAGGGACTCTCGAGAGCAGTACTTC.

The V call is TRBV5-8, the J call TRBJ2-2, with 7 nucleotides matching TRBD2. V was pared by 2 bases and J by 2 bases, with 6 bases of the junction left unmatched. The CDR3 totals 16 residues. CDR1 SGHTS and CDR2 YDEGEE come from the germline V gene. The CDR3 bases are TGTGCCAGCAGCTTCAGGGCTAGCGGCAACACCGGGGAGCTGTTTTTT. As protein: CASSFRASGNTGELFF.

The CDR3 loop reads CASSEWGYNDQPQHF. CDR3 in DNA: TGCGCCAGCAGTGAGTGGGGCTATAATGATCAGCCCCAGCATTTT. The chain is built from TRBV10-2 and TRBJ1-5, with D perhaps TRBD1 (5 bases). Germline CDR1 and CDR2: WSHSY and SAAADI. Trimming took off 1 base at V and 5 bases at J, with 12 bases between the two ends. This CDR3 comprises 15 residues.

The chain joins TRBV19 to TRBJ1-1; D is undetermined. The CDR3 totals 12 residues. Trimming took off 5 bases at V and 1 base at J, with 5 bases between the two ends. The germline CDR1 and CDR2 sequences are LNHDA and SQIVND (reference sequence). In DNA form, the CDR3 reads TGTGCCAGTAGTTACAGGAACACTGAAGCTTTCTTT. This translates into CASSYRNTEAFF.

The gene calls are TRBV5-3 and TRBJ1-5; 10 nucleotides match TRBD1. TRBV5-3 is an ORF; its function is uncertain. With V trimmed by 5 bases and J by 4 bases, 6 bases remained unmatched. There are 15 residues in the CDR3. CDR3 sequence (DNA): TGTGCCAGAAGGGGACAGGGGTCCGGGAATCAGCCCCAGCATTTT. Its protein product is CARRGQGSGNQPQHF.

The chain links TRBV25-1 to TRBJ2-6; possibly TRBD2 for D (5 bases). The CDR3 is 14 residues long. CDR1 is MGHDK, CDR2 SYGVNS, per germline. The germline V and J ends were trimmed by 6 bases and 2 bases, with 8 bases remaining between them. The chain's CDR3 is CASSARAGANVLTF. CDR3 bases: TGTGCCAGCAGCGCGCGGGCTGGGGCCAACGTCCTGACTTTC. The variable domain in full, completed from reference TRBV25-1 and TRBJ2-6, reads EADIYQTPRYLVIGTGKKITLECSQTMGHDKMYWYQQDPGMELHLIHYSYGVNSTEKGDLSSESTVSRIRTEHFPLTLESARPSHTSQYLCASSARAGANVLTFGAGSRLTVL.

The V gene is TRBV2, the J gene TRBJ2-1; D is perhaps TRBD2 (6 bases). Trimming left V 6 bases short and J 0 bases short, with 15 bases between. CDR3 length equals 16 residues. Germline CDR1 is SNHLY and CDR2 is FYNNEI. The CDR3 bases are TGTGCCAGCAGGGGAGCCGGGAGCAGCTCCTACAATGAGCAGTTCTTC. Translating gives CASRGAGSSSYNEQFF. Full variable domain (missing parts from reference TRBV2 and TRBJ2-1): EPEVTQTPSHQVTQMGQEVILRCVPISNHLYFYWYRQILGQKVEFLVSFYNNEISEKSEIFDDQFSVERPDGSNFTLKIRSTKLEDSAMYFCASRGAGSSSYNEQFFGPGTRLTVL.

The V gene is TRBV5-1, the J gene TRBJ2-1, with a weak D call TRBD2 (7 bases). The ends were cut back, 4 bases at V and 3 bases at J, with 14 bases in the middle. This CDR3 spans 15 amino acids. Germline V gives CDR1 SGHRS, CDR2 YFSETQ. The CDR3: CASSQRDIHYNEQFF. The CDR3 nucleotides are TGCGCCAGCAGCCAGCGGGACATTCACTACAATGAGCAGTTCTTC.

This chain joins TRBV5-1 and TRBJ2-1, with TRBD2 identical over 8 bases. The germline CDR1 and CDR2 sequences are SGHRS and YFSETQ. Trimming removed 0 bases from V and 9 bases from J; junction bases left unmatched: 8. The CDR3 runs 15 residues. The CDR3 nucleotides are TGCGCCAGCAGCTTGGACCTTAGCGGGACCGTTGAGCAGTTCTTC. Translated, it gives CASSLDLSGTVEQFF.

CDR3 sequence reads: CASSKAGQGAGGEKLFF. For the CDR3, the DNA is TGTGCCAGCAGCAAGGCGGGGCAGGGGGCCGGTGGTGAAAAACTGTTTTTT. This sequence joins TRBV5-4 and TRBJ1-4, with 8 nucleotides matching TRBD1. This CDR3 has 17 amino acids. Unmatched junction bases numbered 15, after V lost 4 bases and J lost 7 bases. Germline CDR1 reads SGHNT; CDR2 reads YYREEE (reference sequence).

A few counts support this clone. The chain couples TRBV6-1 to TRBJ1-2; 7 nucleotides match TRBD1. Germline CDR1 reads MNHNS; CDR2 reads SASEGT. The CDR3 runs 12 residues. Trimming took 4 bases from V and 8 from J; bases not matched to a gene: 4. The CDR3 sequence is CASSGQGKGYTF. In DNA, the CDR3 is TGTGCCAGCAGTGGACAGGGAAAGGGCTACACCTTC.

V is TRBV5-4 and J is TRBJ2-5; the D gene is possibly TRBD2 (6 bases). The CDR3 is 15 amino acids. CDR1 SGHNT and CDR2 YYREEE come from the germline V gene (reference sequence). The V end lost 2 bases, the J end lost 0 bases, and 11 bases lay between the germline ends. The DNA for the CDR3 is TGTGCCAGCAGCTTCGTGGGGGGATACCAAGAGACCCAGTACTTC. Translating gives CASSFVGGYQETQYF.

The V call is TRBV2, the J call TRBJ1-1, with 10 bases that match TRBD1. J lost 1 base, V lost 6 bases, and 5 bases had no gene match. Germline assignment: CDR1 SNHLY and CDR2 FYNNEI. The CDR3 runs to 15 residues. The CDR3 DNA follows: TGTGCCAGCAGCCCCGGGGACAGGGGGAACACTGAAGCTTTCTTT. This sequence encodes CASSPGDRGNTEAFF.

The V call is TRBV6-5, the J call TRBJ1-1; 7 nucleotides line up with TRBD1. This CDR3 has 13 residues. Unmatched junction bases numbered 9, after V lost 6 bases and J lost 8 bases. Germline V lookup: CDR1 MNHEY, CDR2 SVGAGI. CDR3: CASRRQGKSEAFF. For the CDR3, the DNA is TGTGCCAGCAGAAGACAGGGAAAGTCGGAAGCTTTCTTT.

The V and J genes are TRBV28 and TRBJ2-1; 7 nucleotides align to TRBD2. This CDR3 region has 12 residues. Germline lookup yields CDR1 MDHEN and CDR2 SYDVKM. Losses at the gene ends were 8 bases for V and 8 bases for J; bases not matched to a gene: 6. CDR3 loop: CASGGLRDEQFF. For the CDR3, the DNA is TGTGCCAGCGGGGGACTACGGGATGAGCAGTTCTTC. The full variable domain, completed using reference TRBV28 and TRBJ2-1, is DVKVTQSSRYLVKRTGEKVFLECVQDMDHENMFWYRQDPGLGLRLIYFSYDVKMKEKGDIPEGYSVSREKKERFSLILESASTNQTSMYLCASGGLRDEQFFGPGTRLTVL.